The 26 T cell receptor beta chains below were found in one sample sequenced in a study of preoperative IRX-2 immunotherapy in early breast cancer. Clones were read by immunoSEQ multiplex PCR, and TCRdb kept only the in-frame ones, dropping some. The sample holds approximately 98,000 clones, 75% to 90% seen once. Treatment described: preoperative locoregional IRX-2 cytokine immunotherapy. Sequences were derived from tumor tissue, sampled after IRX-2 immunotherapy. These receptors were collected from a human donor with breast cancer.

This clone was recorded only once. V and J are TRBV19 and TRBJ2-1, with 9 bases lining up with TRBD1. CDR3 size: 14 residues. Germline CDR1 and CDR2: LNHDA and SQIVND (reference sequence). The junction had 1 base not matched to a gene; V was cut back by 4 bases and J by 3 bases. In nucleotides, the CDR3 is TGTGCCAGTAGTAGGACAGGGGACTACAATGAGCAGTTCTTC. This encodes CASSRTGDYNEQFF.

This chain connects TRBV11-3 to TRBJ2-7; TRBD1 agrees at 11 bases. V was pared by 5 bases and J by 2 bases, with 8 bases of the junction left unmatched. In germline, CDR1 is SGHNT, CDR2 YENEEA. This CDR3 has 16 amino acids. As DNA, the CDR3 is TGTGCCAGCAGCGGAGGGGACAGGGGGACCCCCTACGAGCAGTACTTC. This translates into CASSGGDRGTPYEQYF.

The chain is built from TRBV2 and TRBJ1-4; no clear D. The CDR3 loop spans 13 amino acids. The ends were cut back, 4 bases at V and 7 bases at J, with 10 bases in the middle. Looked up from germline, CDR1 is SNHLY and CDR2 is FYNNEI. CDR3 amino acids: CASSVRIGEKLFF. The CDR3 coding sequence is TGTGCCAGCAGTGTAAGGATAGGTGAAAAACTGTTTTTT.

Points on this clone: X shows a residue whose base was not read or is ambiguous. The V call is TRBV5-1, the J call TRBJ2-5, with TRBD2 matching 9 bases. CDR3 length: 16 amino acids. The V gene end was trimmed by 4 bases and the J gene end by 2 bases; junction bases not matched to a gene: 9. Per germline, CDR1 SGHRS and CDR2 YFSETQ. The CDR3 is CASSGTGTSXQETQYF. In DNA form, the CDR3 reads TGCGCCAGCAGCGGAACCGGGACTAGCRGTCAAGAGACCCAGTACTTC.

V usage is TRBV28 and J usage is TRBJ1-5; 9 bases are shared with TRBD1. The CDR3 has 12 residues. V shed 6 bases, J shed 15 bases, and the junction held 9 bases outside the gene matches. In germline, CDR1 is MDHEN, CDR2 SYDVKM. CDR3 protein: CASRGSGTGLHF. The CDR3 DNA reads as TGTGCCAGCAGAGGATCCGGGACAGGGTTGCATTTT.

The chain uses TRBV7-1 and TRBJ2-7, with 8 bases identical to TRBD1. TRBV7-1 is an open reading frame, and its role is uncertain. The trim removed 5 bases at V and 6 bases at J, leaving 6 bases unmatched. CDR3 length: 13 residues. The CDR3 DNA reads TGTGCCAGCAGCGCGGACAGGGCCGGCGAGCAGTACTTC. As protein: CASSADRAGEQYF.

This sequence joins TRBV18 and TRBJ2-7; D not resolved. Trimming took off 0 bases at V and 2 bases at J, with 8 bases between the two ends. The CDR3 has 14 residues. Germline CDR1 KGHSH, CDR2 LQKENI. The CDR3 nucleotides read TGTGCCAGCTCACCACCAAGTGGGGCCTACGAGCAGTACTTC. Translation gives CASSPPSGAYEQYF.

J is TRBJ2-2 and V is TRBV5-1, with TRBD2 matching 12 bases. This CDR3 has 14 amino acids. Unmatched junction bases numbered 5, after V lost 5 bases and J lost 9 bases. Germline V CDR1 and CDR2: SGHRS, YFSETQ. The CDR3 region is CASSATSGSRELFF. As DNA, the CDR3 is TGCGCCAGCAGTGCGACTAGCGGGAGCCGGGAGCTGTTTTTT.

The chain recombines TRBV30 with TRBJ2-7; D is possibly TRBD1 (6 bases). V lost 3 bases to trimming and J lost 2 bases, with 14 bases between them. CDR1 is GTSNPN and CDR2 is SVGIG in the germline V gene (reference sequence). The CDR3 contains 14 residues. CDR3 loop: CAWRRAGVPYEQYF. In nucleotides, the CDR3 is TGTGCCTGGAGGCGGGCAGGGGTCCCCTACGAGCAGTACTTC.

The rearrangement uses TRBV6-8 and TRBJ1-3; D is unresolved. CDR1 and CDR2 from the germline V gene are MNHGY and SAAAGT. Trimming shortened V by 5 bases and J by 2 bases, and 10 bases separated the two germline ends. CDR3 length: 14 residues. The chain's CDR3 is CASSLWITGNTIYF. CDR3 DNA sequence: TGTGCCAGCAGTCTGTGGATTACTGGAAACACCATATATTTT.

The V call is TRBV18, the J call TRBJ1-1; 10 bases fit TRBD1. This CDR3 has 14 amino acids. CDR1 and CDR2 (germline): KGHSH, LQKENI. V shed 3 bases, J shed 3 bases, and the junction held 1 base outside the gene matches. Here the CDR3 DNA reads TGTGCCAGCTCACCCGGGACAGGGGACACTGAAGCTTTCTTT. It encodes CASSPGTGDTEAFF. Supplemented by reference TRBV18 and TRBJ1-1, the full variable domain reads NAGVMQNPRHLVRRRGQEARLRCSPMKGHSHVYWYRQLPEEGLKFMVYLQKENIIDESGMPKERFSAEFPKEGPSILRIQQVVRGDSAAYFCASSPGTGDTEAFFGQGTRLTVV.

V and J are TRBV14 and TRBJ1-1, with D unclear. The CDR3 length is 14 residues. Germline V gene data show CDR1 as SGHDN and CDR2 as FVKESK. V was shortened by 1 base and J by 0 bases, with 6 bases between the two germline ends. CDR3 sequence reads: CASSQAFMNTEAFF. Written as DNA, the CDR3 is TGTGCCAGCAGCCAAGCTTTTATGAACACTGAAGCTTTCTTT. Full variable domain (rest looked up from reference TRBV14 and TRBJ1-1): EAGVTQFPSHSVIEKGQTVTLRCDPISGHDNLYWYRRVMGKEIKFLLHFVKESKQDESGMPNNRFLAERTGGTYSTLKVQPAELEDSGVYFCASSQAFMNTEAFFGQGTRLTVV.

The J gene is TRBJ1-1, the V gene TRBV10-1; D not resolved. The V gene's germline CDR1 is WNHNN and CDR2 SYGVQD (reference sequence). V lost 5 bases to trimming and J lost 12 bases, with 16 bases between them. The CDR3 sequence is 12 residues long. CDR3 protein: CASSINGDQTFF. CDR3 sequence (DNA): TGCGCCAGCAGTATAAACGGTGACCAAACTTTCTTT.

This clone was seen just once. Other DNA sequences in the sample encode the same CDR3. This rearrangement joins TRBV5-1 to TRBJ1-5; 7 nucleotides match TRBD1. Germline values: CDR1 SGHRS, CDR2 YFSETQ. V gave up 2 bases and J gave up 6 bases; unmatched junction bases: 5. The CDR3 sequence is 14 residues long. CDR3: CASSLEGAGQPQHF. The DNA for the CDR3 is TGCGCCAGCAGCTTAGAGGGGGCAGGTCAGCCCCAGCATTTT.

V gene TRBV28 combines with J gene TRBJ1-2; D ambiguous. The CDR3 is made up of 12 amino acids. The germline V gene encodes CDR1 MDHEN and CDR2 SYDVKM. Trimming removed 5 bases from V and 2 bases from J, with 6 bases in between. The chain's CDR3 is CASSRLNYGYTF. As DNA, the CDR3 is TGTGCCAGCAGTCGCCTCAACTATGGCTACACCTTC.

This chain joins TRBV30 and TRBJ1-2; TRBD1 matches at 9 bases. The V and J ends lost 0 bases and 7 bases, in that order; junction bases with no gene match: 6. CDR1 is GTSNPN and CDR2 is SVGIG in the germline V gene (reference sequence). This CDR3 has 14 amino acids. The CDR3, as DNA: TGTGCCTGGAGTGTATCGGGACAGGGCTCTGGCTACACCTTC. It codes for CAWSVSGQGSGYTF.

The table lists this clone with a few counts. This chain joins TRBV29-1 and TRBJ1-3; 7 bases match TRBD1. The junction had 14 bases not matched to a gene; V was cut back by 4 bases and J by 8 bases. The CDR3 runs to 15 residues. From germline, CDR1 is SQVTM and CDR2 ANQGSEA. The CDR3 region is CSVGGPGTVGDTIYF. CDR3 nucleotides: TGCAGCGTTGGGGGGCCCGGGACAGTCGGCGACACCATATATTTT.

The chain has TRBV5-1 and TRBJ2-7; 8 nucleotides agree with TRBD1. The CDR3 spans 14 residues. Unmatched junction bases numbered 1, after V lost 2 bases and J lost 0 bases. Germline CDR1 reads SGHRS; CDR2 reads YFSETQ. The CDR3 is CASSFGTGSYEQYF. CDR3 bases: TGCGCCAGCAGCTTCGGGACAGGCTCCTACGAGCAGTACTTC. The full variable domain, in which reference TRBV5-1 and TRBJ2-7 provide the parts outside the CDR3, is KAGVTQTPRYLIKTRGQQVTLSCSPISGHRSVSWYQQTPGQGLQFLFEYFSETQRNKGNFPGRFSGRQFSNSRSEMNVSTLELGDSALYLCASSFGTGSYEQYFGPGTRLTVT.

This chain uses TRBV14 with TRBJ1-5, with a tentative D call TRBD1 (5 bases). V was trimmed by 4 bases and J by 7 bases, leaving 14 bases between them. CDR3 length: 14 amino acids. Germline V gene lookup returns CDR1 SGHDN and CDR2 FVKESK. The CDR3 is CASSRGGRGQPQHF. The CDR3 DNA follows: TGTGCCAGCAGCCGGGGGGGTCGGGGACAGCCCCAGCATTTT. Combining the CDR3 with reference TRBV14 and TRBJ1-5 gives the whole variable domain EAGVTQFPSHSVIEKGQTVTLRCDPISGHDNLYWYRRVMGKEIKFLLHFVKESKQDESGMPNNRFLAERTGGTYSTLKVQPAELEDSGVYFCASSRGGRGQPQHFGDGTRLSIL.

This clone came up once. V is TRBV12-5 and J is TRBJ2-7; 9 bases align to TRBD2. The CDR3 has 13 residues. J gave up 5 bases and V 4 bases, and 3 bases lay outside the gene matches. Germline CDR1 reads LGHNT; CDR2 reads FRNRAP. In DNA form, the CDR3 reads TGTGCTAGTGGTTCTAGCGGGAACAACGAGCAGTACTTC. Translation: CASGSSGNNEQYF.

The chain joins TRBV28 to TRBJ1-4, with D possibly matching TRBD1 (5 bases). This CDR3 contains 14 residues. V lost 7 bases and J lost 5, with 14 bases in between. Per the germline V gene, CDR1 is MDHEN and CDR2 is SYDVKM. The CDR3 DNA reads TGTGCCAGCATCGGGACCGTAATAAATGAAAAACTGTTTTTT. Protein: CASIGTVINEKLFF. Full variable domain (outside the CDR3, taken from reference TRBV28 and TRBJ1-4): DVKVTQSSRYLVKRTGEKVFLECVQDMDHENMFWYRQDPGLGLRLIYFSYDVKMKEKGDIPEGYSVSREKKERFSLILESASTNQTSMYLCASIGTVINEKLFFGSGTQLSVL.

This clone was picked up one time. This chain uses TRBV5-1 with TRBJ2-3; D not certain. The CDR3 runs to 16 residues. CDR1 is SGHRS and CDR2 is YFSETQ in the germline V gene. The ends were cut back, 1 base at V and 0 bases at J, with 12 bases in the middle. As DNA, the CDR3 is TGCGCCAGCAGCTTGTTCCTCCTGATGAGCACAGATACGCAGTATTTT. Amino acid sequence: CASSLFLLMSTDTQYF. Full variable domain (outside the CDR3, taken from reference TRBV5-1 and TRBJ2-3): KAGVTQTPRYLIKTRGQQVTLSCSPISGHRSVSWYQQTPGQGLQFLFEYFSETQRNKGNFPGRFSGRQFSNSRSEMNVSTLELGDSALYLCASSLFLLMSTDTQYFGPGTRLTVL.

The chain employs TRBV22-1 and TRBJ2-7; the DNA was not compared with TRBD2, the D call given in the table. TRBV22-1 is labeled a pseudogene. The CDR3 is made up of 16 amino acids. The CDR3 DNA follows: TGTGCCAGCAGTTACGCCGGGACTAGCGGGAGAAACGAGCAGTACTTC. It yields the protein CASSYAGTSGRNEQYF.

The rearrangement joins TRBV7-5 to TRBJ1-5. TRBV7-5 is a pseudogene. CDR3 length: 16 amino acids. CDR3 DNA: TGTGCCAGCAGCTTACGTGGGAAACATAGCAATCAGCCCCAGCATTTT. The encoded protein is CASSLRGKHSNQPQHF.

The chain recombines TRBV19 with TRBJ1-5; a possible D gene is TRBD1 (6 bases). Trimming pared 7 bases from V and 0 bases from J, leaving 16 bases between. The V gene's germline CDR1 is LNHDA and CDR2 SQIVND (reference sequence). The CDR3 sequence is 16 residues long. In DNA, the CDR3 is TGTGCCAGTAATAGATGGGGACAATATAGCAATCAGCCCCAGCATTTT. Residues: CASNRWGQYSNQPQHF.

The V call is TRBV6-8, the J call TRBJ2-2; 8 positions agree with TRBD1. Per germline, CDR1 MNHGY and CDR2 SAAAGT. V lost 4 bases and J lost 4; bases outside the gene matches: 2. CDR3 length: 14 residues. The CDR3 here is CASSWQGATGELFF. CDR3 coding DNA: TGTGCCAGCAGTTGGCAGGGGGCCACCGGGGAGCTGTTTTTT.